Listed below are T cell receptor beta chains from one sample, sequenced in a study of T cell responses to AZD1222 COVID-19 vaccine. Libraries were prepared by immunoSEQ multiplex PCR; TCRdb keeps only in-frame clonotypes and omits some of them. The repertoire consists of about 120,000 clones, with 86% occurring once and the leading ten covering over 2.5%. Source: peripheral blood, taken 28 days after the second AZD1222 dose. The source is an adult who received the AZD1222 COVID-19 vaccine. The CDR3 runs from the conserved cysteine through the conserved F or W. D genes are given only for firm matches. Only part of the rows carry a size: once, few, many, or a class if the clone is expanded.

D gene	V gene	J gene	clone size	CDR3 protein	CDR3 DNA
.	TRBV14	TRBJ1-2	.	CASSRAGPYGYTF	TGTGCCAGCAGCCGGGCAGGGCCCTATGGCTACACCTTC
.	TRBV6-2/TRBV6-3	TRBJ1-2	few	CASSHGRANYGYTF	TGTGCCAGCAGCCACGGCAGAGCTAACTATGGCTACACCTTC
.	TRBV6-5	TRBJ1-6	.	CASSYSTGLGYSPLHF	TGTGCCAGCAGTTACTCTACAGGGCTCGGTTATTCACCCCTCCACTTT
.	TRBV30	TRBJ2-3	once	CAWSPGFLATDTQYF	TGTGCCTGGAGTCCGGGATTCCTGGCGACAGATACGCAGTATTTT
TRBD1	TRBV2	TRBJ1-6	.	CASTSGTGTNSPLHF	TGTGCCAGCACCTCCGGGACAGGAACTAATTCACCCCTCCACTTT
TRBD1	TRBV5-1	TRBJ1-2	once	CASSLGQGAWGYTF	TGCGCCAGCAGCTTGGGACAGGGGGCATGGGGCTACACCTTC
TRBD2	TRBV7-9	TRBJ2-1	.	CASSLSSGVSYNEQFF	TGTGCCAGCAGCTTATCTAGCGGGGTTAGCTACAATGAGCAGTTCTTC
.	TRBV4-3	TRBJ2-2	.	CASSHDGLNTGELFF	TGCGCCAGCAGCCACGATGGGCTTAACACCGGGGAGCTGTTTTTT
.	TRBV18	TRBJ1-1	.	CASSPAPNTEAFF	TGTGCCAGCTCACCCGCACCGAACACTGAAGCTTTCTTT
.	TRBV4-2	TRBJ1-2	.	CASSQDRAVYGYTF	TGTGCCAGCAGCCAAGATCGGGCAGTCTATGGCTACACCTTC
.	TRBV21-1	TRBJ1-1	.	CASSRGRDRKITEAFF	TGTGCCAGCAGCAGAGGACGGGACAGGAAGATAACTGAAGCTTTCTTT
.	TRBV4-1	TRBJ1-6	.	CASSQDNMGTGYNSPLHF	TGCGCCAGCAGCCAAGATAACATGGGAACAGGCTATAATTCACCCCTCCACTTT
TRBD1	TRBV19	TRBJ2-1	once	CASNRGFLDNEQFF	TGTGCCAGTAACAGGGGGTTTTTAGACAATGAGCAGTTCTTC
.	TRBV7-9	TRBJ1-1	once	CATLGGTEAFF	TGTGCCACGTTGGGGGGCACTGAAGCTTTCTTT
.	TRBV9	TRBJ1-3	.	CASSVWGSGNTIYF	TGTGCCAGCAGCGTATGGGGCTCTGGAAACACCATATATTTT
.	TRBV30	TRBJ2-7	.	CAWSRGGKDEQYF	TGTGCCTGGAGTAGGGGGGGTAAGGACGAGCAGTACTTC
.	TRBV6-5	TRBJ2-7	.	CASSRRDYEQYF	TGTGCCAGCAGTAGGCGGGACTACGAGCAGTACTTC
.	TRBV28	TRBJ1-3	.	CATLGAGFSAGNTIYF	TGTGCCACCTTAGGGGCGGGGTTCAGTGCTGGAAACACCATATATTTT
TRBD1	TRBV28	TRBJ1-2	.	CASSPSTGGWGYGYTF	TGTGCCAGCAGTCCCTCAACAGGGGGTTGGGGCTATGGCTACACCTTC
TRBD1	TRBV19	TRBJ1-1	.	CASSIGAGQRSTEAFF	TGTGCCAGTAGTATAGGAGCGGGACAGCGCTCCACTGAAGCTTTCTTT
.	TRBV6-5	TRBJ2-7	.	CASSYRVGPYEQYF	TGTGCCAGCAGTTACAGGGTAGGCCCCTACGAGCAGTACTTC
.	TRBV7-2	TRBJ1-6	.	CASSAPRDNSPLHF	TGTGCCAGCAGCGCCCCGAGGGATAATTCACCCCTCCACTTT
.	TRBV2	TRBJ1-1	.	CASSEGHTEAFF	TGTGCCAGCAGTGAGGGCCACACTGAAGCTTTCTTT
TRBD1	TRBV19	TRBJ2-7	.	CASSMGTGKVYEQYF	TGTGCCAGTAGTATGGGGACAGGGAAAGTCTACGAGCAGTACTTC
.	TRBV7-9	TRBJ2-5	.	CASSLSSQETQYF	TGTGCCAGCAGCTTATCTAGCCAGGAGACCCAGTACTTC
TRBD2	TRBV5-1	TRBJ2-3	.	CASSLGSGGLWDTQYF	TGCGCCAGCAGCTTGGGTAGCGGGGGGCTGTGGGATACGCAGTATTTT
.	TRBV11-3	TRBJ2-3	.	CASSLGTDTQYF	TGTGCCAGCAGCTTAGGCACAGATACGCAGTATTTT
.	TRBV5-1	TRBJ1-2	.	CASSLYQGMDGYTF	TGCGCCAGCAGCTTGTACCAGGGGATGGATGGCTACACCTTC
.	TRBV30	TRBJ2-7	.	CAWNRDSSYEQYF	TGTGCCTGGAATCGAGACAGCTCCTACGAGCAGTACTTC
.	TRBV12-3/TRBV12-4	TRBJ1-2	.	CASRGGGGGYTF	TGTGCCAGCAGGGGCGGCGGGGGTGGCTACACCTTC
TRBD1	TRBV6-6	TRBJ1-1	.	CASSPRLGQGVVRGTEAFF	TGTGCCAGCAGTCCCAGGCTGGGACAGGGCGTAGTTCGAGGCACTGAAGCTTTCTTT
.	TRBV19	TRBJ1-4	.	CASSILGSTNEKLFF	TGTGCCAGTAGTATATTAGGTTCAACTAATGAAAAACTGTTTTTT
TRBD1	TRBV4-1	TRBJ2-7	.	CASSQLQGWVDEQYF	TGCGCCAGCAGCCAGTTACAGGGGTGGGTTGACGAGCAGTACTTC
.	TRBV30	TRBJ1-2	.	CAWSVEHNYGYTF	TGTGCCTGGAGTGTTGAGCATAACTATGGCTACACCTTC
.	TRBV6-5	TRBJ1-6	.	CASRGEGSPLHF	TGTGCCAGCCGGGGCGAAGGGTCACCCCTCCACTTT
TRBD1	TRBV5-1	TRBJ2-7	few	CASSFGQAYEQYF	TGCGCCAGCAGCTTCGGACAGGCTTACGAGCAGTACTTC